The clone carrying this T cell receptor (beta chain) was observed a few times. Relative to the germline gene, one junction end is altered; a read error may explain this. MiXCR was run by TCRdb on the 5' RACE reads, yielding one entry per CDR3 protein. The sample holds a few hundred thousand distinct CDR3 sequences, 8.7% seen once. The sample is drawn from a study of T cells after yellow fever vaccination. Study-level background: Libraries from low-cell-number fractions were prepared with the SMART-Seq v4 Ultra Low Input RNA kit.

This specimen was CD4+ T cells sorted from PBMCs, taken 5 days after the yellow fever booster vaccination. This sequence originates from a young man who received the YFV17D yellow fever vaccine.

CDR3 region: CASSLAPAGGAGALVF. The DNA of the CDR3 is TGTGCCAGCAGCTTAGCTCCGGCGGGGGGTGCCGGGGCATTGGTCTTC. The chain carries TRBV7-8 and TRBJ2-1; 8 positions match TRBD2. In germline, CDR1 is SGHVS, CDR2 FQNEAQ. There are 16 residues in the CDR3.